The entry below gives a single T cell receptor (beta chain) sequence along with its context. This sample stems from a study of blood T cell repertoires in COVID-19. Overall study: Sample material is recorded as cDNA or gDNA derived from T cells, B-cell-depleted T cells, or PBMCs.

Seattle's cohort entered during active infection and was followed longitudinally. Produced via immunoSEQ multiplex PCR; TCRdb's table is partial and in-frame only. There are hundreds of thousands of clones in the sample; roughly 90% occur only once, and around 0.84% lies in the top ten. The V and J ends lost 6 bases and 0 bases respectively, with 15 bases between them. In germline, CDR1 is MDHEN, CDR2 SYDVKM. The CDR3 is 15 amino acids. Sequenced sample: peripheral blood. This clonotype originated in a man in his 60s with COVID-19, enrolled during active disease. This rearrangement joins TRBV28 to TRBJ2-7; no firm D call. CDR3 DNA sequence: TGTGCCAGCAGGATCGGAAACAGCCACTCCTACGAGCAGTACTTC. This encodes CASRIGNSHSYEQYF.